The entry that follows covers one T cell receptor beta chain sequence. Its antigen remains unidentified. This sample was included in a study of shared clonotypes between healthy human individuals. Study background: Per donor, three plates held CD4 naive cells, three held CD4 memory, two held CD8 naive and one held CD8 memory. Study-wide findings and caveats: The four-donor shared clonotypes exceeded non-shared clonotypes in generation probability, with non-shared ones scoring lower.

Repertoires were generated with immunoSEQ multiplex PCR, while TCRdb's copy carries only in-frame clones and drops some. Found here are 2 million to 2.5 million clones, roughly 92% of them singletons; the top ten hold 0.37%. Germline V CDR1 and CDR2: SEHNR, FQNEAQ (reference sequence). The CDR3 has 15 residues. The V end was cut by 2 bases, the J end by 7 bases, with 14 bases between. The sequence was obtained from a man aged 18 to 30 in good health. Some clones in this sample may be carry-over from other donors' samples. The chain uses TRBV7-9 and TRBJ1-4, with D hard to call. Sequencing was done on a sample of naive CD4+ T cells from PBMCs. As for subset: CD45RA+ positively selected. CDR3 in amino acids: CASSLSRPVGEKLFF. The CDR3, as DNA: TGTGCCAGCAGCTTAAGCCGACCCGTCGGTGAAAAACTGTTTTTT.